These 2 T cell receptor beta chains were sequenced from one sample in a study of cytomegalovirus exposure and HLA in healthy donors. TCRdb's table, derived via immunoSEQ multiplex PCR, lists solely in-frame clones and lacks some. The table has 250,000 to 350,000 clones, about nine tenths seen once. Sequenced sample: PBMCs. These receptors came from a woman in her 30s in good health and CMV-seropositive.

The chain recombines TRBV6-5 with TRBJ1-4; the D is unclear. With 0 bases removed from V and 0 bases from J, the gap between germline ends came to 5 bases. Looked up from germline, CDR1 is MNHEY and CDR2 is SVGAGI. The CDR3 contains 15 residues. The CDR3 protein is CASSYSYTTNEKLFF. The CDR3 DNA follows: TGTGCCAGCAGTTACTCTTACACAACTAATGAAAAACTGTTTTTT.

For the CDR3, the DNA is TGTGCCAGCTCGTTGGCAGATACGCAGTATTTT. It codes for CASSLADTQYF. The chain recombines TRBV28 with TRBJ2-3; no clear D. Germline CDR1 and CDR2: MDHEN and SYDVKM. Deletions cut 8 bases from V and 4 bases from J, with 7 bases between. The CDR3 consists of 11 residues.